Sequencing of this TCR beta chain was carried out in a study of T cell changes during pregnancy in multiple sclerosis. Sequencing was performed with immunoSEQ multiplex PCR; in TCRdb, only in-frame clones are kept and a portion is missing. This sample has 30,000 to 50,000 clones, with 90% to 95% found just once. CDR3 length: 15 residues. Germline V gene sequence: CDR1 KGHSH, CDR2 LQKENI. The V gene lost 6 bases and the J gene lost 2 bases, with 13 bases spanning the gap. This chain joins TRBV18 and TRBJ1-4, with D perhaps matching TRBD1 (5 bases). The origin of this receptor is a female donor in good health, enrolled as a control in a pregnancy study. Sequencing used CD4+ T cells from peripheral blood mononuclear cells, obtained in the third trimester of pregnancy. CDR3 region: CASSPRGSTNEKLFF. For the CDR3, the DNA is TGTGCCAGCTCTCCCCGGGGGTCTACTAATGAAAAACTGTTTTTT.